The present T cell receptor beta chain was sequenced within a study of shared T cell receptors in the human thymus (dated by TCRdb to the early 2020s). For the study in its entirety: The study examined how self-reactive, shared T-cell receptor alpha chains are generated in the human thymus.

The CDR3 starts with the cysteine, ends with the phenylalanine, and has 16 residues. Left in the record is the CDR3 DNA by itself, 48 bases read in frame from the first base. Trimming removed 1 base from V and 3 bases from J; the gene matches leave 4 bases unexplained. Per the germline V gene, SGHDN is the CDR1 and FVKESK is the CDR2. Comment on this clone: Its binding antigen is unknown. Qualities for individual bases were not recorded, and no much larger clone is one base off.

Libraries were constructed by the immunoSEQ multiplex PCR assay. TCRdb took over this immuneACCESS table, retaining in-frame rearrangements with V and J assigned. Such tables are incomplete; in checked studies, under half of the missing clones stem from an unresolved V gene, and the remainder is unexplained. The sample table contains more than 550,000 clones; only one count was recorded for 87% of them. The ten largest clonotypes hold roughly 0.0094% of the sample. The data were also submitted as part of a second study, on human thymus T cells. The other study reports the following: Immunologically healthy infants undergoing open corrective cardiac surgery for congenital heart defects in Finland were used as donors. Thymus tissue was obtained as surgical resects removed during corrective cardiac surgery. Usage of V and J gene segments appeared to be biased in both the thymic and the peripheral blood repertoires. According to the related research, thymic TCR repertoires were highly overlapping among unrelated individuals. The study described the TCR alpha and beta repertoires in under 10 infant thymus samples and a few matching peripheral blood samples. The infant donors were roughly 7 to 250 days old, and the cohort included over 5 males and a couple of females. Thymocytes were freed from the tissue by mechanical means and kept at -70 degrees C as pellets of roughly 9.5-31 million cells. A QIAsymphony instrument was used to extract genomic DNA from the frozen cell pellets. TCRB and TCRAD loci were amplified from a standardized quantity of quality-controlled genomic DNA using the immunoSEQ multiplex PCR assay. The amplicons covered the V(D)J region and were long enough to include the CDR3 and to identify the V and J genes. The commercial immunoSEQ service was used to sequence amplicons on an Illumina platform. Primer bias and sequencing errors were corrected as previously described, and TCRAD and TCRB definitions were based on the IMGT database. The repertoires were analysed using immunoSEQ Analyzer 3.0 and VDJTools for basic statistics, V/J segment usage, diversity estimates, rarefaction and pairwise overlap. Diversity was estimated using the Chao1, ChaoE, Efron-Thisted, Shannon and inverse Simpson indices, and was also estimated on datasets down-sampled to the size of the smallest sample. Repertoire overlap used strict matching of CDR3 nucleotide sequence, V gene and J gene, with Jaccard-based multidimensional scaling clustering. On average, roughly 850,000 unique TCRB clonotypes were obtained from thymus samples, compared with about 86,000 from blood samples.

The rearranged segments are TRBV14 and TRBJ1-3; TRBD1 fits 9 bases in the junction. The sequenced sample was thymocytes. This TCR came from a boy in the first two years of life with a congenital heart defect. Donor details come from another sample of the same person, matched by shared clones. Here the CDR3 is given as CASSQVQDRGGNTIYF. Here is the DNA: TGTGCCAGCAGCCAAGTTCAGGACAGGGGTGGAAACACCATATATTTT.